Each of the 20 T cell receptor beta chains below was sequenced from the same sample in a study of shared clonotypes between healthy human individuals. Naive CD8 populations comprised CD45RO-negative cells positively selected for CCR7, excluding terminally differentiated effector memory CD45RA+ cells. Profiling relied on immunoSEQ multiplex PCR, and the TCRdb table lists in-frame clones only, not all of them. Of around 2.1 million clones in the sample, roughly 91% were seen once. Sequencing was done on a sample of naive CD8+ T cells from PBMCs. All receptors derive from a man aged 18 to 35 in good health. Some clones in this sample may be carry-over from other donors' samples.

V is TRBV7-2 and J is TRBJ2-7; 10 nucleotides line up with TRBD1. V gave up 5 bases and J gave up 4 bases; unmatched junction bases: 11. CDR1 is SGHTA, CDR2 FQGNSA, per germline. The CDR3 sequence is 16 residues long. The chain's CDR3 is CASSPTSGTGAYEQYF. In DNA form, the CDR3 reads TGTGCCAGCAGCCCTACTTCTGGGACAGGGGCGTACGAGCAGTACTTC.

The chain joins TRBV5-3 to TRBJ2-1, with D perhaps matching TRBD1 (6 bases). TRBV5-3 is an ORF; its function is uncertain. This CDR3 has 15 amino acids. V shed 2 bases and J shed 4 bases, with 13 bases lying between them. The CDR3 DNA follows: TGTGCCAGAAGCTTACCCACCGGACAGTACAATGAGCAGTTCTTC. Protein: CARSLPTGQYNEQFF.

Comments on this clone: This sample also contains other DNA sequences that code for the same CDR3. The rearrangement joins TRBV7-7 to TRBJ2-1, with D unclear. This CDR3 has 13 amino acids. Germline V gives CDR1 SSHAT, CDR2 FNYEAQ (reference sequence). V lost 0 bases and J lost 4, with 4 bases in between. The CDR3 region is CASSLAAYNEQFF. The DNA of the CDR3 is TGTGCCAGCAGCTTAGCCGCTTACAATGAGCAGTTCTTC.

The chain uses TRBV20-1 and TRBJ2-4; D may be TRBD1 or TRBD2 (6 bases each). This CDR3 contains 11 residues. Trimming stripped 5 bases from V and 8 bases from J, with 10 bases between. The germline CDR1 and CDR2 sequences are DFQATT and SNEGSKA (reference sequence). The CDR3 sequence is CSALGGYIQYF. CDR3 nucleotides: TGCAGTGCTCTAGGGGGGTACATTCAGTACTTC.

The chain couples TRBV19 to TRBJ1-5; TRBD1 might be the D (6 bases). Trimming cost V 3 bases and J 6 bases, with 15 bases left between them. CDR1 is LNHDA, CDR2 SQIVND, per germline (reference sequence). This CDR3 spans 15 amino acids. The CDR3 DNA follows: TGTGCCAGTAGTATGGCAAGGGGGGGATTTCAGCCCCAGCATTTT. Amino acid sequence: CASSMARGGFQPQHF.

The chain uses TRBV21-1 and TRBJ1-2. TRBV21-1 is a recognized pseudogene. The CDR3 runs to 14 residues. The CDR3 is CASSSGRGRRGYTF. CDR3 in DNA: TGTGCCAGCAGTTCCGGACGGGGGAGACGCGGCTACACCTTC.

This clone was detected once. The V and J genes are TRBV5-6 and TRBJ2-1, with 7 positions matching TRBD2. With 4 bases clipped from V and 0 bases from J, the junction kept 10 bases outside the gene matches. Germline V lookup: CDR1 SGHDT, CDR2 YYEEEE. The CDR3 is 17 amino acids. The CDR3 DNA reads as TGTGCCAGCAGCATAATACGGGAGGCAGTCTCCTACAATGAGCAGTTCTTC. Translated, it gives CASSIIREAVSYNEQFF.

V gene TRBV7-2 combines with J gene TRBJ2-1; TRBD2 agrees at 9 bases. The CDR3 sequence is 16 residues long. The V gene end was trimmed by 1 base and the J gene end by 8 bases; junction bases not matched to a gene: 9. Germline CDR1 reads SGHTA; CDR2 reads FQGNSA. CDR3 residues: CASSLELAGESDEQFF. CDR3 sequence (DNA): TGTGCCAGCAGCTTAGAATTAGCGGGAGAGTCCGATGAGCAGTTCTTC.

The CDR3 reads CASRSTVVGNQPQHF. CDR3 nucleotide sequence: TGTGCCAGCAGATCGACAGTAGTGGGCAATCAGCCCCAGCATTTT. This chain links TRBV6-5 with TRBJ1-5; D may be TRBD1 (5 bases). From germline, CDR1 is MNHEY and CDR2 SVGAGI. The length of the CDR3 is 15 residues. The V end was cut by 6 bases, the J end by 2 bases, with 14 bases between.

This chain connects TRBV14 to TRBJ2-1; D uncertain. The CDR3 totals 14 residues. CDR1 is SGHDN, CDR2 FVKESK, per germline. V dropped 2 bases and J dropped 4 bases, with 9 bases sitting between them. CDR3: CASSQRQLYNEQFF. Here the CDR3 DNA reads TGTGCCAGCAGCCAAAGGCAACTTTACAATGAGCAGTTCTTC.

CDR3 sequence reads: CASSIDYEPRGNQPQHF. DNA of the CDR3: TGTGCCAGTAGTATAGATTATGAGCCCAGAGGCAATCAGCCCCAGCATTTT. This sequence joins TRBV19 and TRBJ1-5; no firm D call. Trimming removed 0 bases at V and 2 bases at J, with 14 bases between. In germline, CDR1 is LNHDA, CDR2 SQIVND (reference sequence). This CDR3 is built from 17 residues.

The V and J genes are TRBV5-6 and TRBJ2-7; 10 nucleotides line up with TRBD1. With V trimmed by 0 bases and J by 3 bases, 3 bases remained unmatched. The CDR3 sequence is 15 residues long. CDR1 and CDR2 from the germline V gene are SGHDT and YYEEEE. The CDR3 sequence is CASSLATGGGYEQYF. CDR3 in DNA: TGTGCCAGCAGCTTGGCGACAGGGGGCGGCTACGAGCAGTACTTC. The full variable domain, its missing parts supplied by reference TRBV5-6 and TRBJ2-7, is DAGVTQSPTHLIKTRGQQVTLRCSPKSGHDTVSWYQQALGQGPQFIFQYYEEEERQRGNFPDRFSGHQFPNYSSELNVNALLLGDSALYLCASSLATGGGYEQYFGPGTRLTVT.

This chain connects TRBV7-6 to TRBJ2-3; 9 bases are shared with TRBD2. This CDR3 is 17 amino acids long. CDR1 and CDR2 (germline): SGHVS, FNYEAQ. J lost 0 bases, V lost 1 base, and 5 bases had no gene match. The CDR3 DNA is TGTGCCAGCAGCTTAGTTCCTAGCGGGACTAGCACAGATACGCAGTATTTT. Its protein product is CASSLVPSGTSTDTQYF.

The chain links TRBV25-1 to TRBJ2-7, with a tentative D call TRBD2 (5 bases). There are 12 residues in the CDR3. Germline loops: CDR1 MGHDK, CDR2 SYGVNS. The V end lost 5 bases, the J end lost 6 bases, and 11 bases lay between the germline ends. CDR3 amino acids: CASSLGLSEQYF. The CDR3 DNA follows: TGTGCCAGCAGTCTTGGACTCTCCGAGCAGTACTTC.

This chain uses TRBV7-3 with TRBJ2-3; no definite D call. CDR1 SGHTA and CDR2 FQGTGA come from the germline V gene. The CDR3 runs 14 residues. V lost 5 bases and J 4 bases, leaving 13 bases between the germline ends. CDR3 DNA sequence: TGTGCCAGCAGCCCCATAGCTGGGGCAGATACGCAGTATTTT. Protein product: CASSPIAGADTQYF.

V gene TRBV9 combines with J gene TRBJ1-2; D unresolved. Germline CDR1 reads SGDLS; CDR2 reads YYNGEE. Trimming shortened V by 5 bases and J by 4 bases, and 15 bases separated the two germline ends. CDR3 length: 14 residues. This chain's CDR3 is CASSGWEARYGYTF. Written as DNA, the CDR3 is TGTGCCAGCAGTGGATGGGAGGCCCGCTATGGCTACACCTTC.

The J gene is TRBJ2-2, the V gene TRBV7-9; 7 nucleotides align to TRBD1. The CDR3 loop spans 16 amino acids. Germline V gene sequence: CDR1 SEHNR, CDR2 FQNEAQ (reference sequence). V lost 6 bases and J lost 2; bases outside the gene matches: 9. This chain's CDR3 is CASRSRTGTNTGELFF. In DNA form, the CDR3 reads TGTGCCAGCAGATCCCGGACAGGTACTAACACCGGGGAGCTGTTTTTT.

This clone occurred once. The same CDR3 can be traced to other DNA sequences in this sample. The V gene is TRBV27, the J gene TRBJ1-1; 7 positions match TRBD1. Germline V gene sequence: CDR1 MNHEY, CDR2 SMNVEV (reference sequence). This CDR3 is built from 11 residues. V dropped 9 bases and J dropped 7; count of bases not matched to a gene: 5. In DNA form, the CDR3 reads TGTGCCAGTTCACAGGGGCTTGAAGCTTTCTTT. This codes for CASSQGLEAFF.

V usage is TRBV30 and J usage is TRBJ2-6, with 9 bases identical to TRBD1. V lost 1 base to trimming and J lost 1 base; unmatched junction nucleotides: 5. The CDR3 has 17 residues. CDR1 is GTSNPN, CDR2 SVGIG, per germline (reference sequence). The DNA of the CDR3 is TGTGCCTGGAGTGGATGGACAGGGGATTCTGGGGCCAACGTCCTGACTTTC. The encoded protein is CAWSGWTGDSGANVLTF. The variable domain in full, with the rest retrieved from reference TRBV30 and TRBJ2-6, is SQTIHQWPATLVQPVGSPLSLECTVEGTSNPNLYWYRQAAGRGLQLLFYSVGIGQISSEVPQNLSASRPQDRQFILSSKKLLLSDSGFYLCAWSGWTGDSGANVLTFGAGSRLTVL.

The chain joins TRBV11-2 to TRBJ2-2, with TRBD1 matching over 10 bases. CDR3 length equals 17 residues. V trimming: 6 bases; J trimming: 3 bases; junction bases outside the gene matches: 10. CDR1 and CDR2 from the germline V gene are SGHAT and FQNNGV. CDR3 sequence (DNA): TGTGCCAGCAGAGACAGGGGGCGCGGGTGGGACACCGGGGAGCTGTTTTTT. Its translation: CASRDRGRGWDTGELFF. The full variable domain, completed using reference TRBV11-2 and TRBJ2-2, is EAGVAQSPRYKIIEKRQSVAFWCNPISGHATLYWYQQILGQGPKLLIQFQNNGVVDDSQLPKDRFSAERLKGVDSTLKIQPAKLEDSAVYLCASRDRGRGWDTGELFFGEGSRLTVL.